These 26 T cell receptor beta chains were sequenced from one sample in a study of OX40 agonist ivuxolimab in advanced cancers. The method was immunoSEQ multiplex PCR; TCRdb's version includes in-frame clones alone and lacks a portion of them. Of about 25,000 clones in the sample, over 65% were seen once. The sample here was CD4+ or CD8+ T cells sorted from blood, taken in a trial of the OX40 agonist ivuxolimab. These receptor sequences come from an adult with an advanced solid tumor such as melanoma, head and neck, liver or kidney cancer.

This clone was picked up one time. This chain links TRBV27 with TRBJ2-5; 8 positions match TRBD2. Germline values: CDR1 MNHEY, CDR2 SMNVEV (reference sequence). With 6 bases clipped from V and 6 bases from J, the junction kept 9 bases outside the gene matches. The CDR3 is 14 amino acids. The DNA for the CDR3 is TGTGCCAGCAGGCCTTCGGGGGGGAGAAAGACCCAGTACTTC. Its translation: CASRPSGGRKTQYF.

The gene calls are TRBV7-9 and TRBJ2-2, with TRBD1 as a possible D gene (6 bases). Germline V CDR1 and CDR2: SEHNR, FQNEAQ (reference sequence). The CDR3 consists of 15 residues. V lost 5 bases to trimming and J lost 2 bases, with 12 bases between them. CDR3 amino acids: CASSDWTANTGELFF. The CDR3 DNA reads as TGTGCCAGCAGCGACTGGACAGCTAACACCGGGGAGCTGTTTTTT. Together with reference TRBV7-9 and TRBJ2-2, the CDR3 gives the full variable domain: DTGVSQNPRHKITKRGQNVTFRCDPISEHNRLYWYRQTLGQGPEFLTYFQNEAQLEKSRLLSDRFSAERPKGSFSTLEIQRTEQGDSAMYLCASSDWTANTGELFFGEGSRLTVL.

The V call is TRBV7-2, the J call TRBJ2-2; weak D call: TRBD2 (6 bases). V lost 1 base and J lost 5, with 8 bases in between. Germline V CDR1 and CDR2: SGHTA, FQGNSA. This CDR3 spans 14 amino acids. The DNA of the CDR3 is TGTGCCAGCAGCTTAGGAGGGACTACCGGGGAGCTGTTTTTT. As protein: CASSLGGTTGELFF.

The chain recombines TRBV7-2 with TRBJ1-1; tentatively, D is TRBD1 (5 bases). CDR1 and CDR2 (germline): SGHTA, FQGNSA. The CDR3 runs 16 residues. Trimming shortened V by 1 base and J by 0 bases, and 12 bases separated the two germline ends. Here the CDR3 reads CASSLGRWTLNTEAFF. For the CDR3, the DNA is TGTGCCAGCAGCTTAGGTAGATGGACATTGAACACTGAAGCTTTCTTT.

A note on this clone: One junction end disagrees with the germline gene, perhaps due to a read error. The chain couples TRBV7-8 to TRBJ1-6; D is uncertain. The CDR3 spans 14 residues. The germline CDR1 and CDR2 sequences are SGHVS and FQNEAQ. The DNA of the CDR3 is TGTGCCAGCAGCCTAGCGGGGTATAATTCACCCCTCCACTTT. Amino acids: CASSLAGYNSPLHF.

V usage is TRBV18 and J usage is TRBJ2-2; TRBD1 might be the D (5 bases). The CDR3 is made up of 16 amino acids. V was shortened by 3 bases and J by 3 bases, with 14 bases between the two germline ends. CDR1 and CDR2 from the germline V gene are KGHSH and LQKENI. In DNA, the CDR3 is TGTGCCAGCTCACCTTCTGGACAATCGGACACCGGGGAGCTGTTTTTT. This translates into CASSPSGQSDTGELFF. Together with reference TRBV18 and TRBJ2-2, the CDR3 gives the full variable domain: NAGVMQNPRHLVRRRGQEARLRCSPMKGHSHVYWYRQLPEEGLKFMVYLQKENIIDESGMPKERFSAEFPKEGPSILRIQQVVRGDSAAYFCASSPSGQSDTGELFFGEGSRLTVL.

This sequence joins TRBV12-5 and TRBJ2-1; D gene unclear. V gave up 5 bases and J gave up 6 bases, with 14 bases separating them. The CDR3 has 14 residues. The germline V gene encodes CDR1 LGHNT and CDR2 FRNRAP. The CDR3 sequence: CASGIRSPTNEQFF. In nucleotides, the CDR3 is TGTGCTAGTGGTATCCGGTCTCCTACCAATGAGCAGTTCTTC.

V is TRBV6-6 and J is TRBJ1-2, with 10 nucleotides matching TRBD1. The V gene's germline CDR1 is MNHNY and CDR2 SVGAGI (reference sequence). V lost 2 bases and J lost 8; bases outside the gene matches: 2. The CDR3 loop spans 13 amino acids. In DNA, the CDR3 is TGTGCCAGCAGTTACGGGACAGGGGAAGGCTACACCTTC. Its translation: CASSYGTGEGYTF.

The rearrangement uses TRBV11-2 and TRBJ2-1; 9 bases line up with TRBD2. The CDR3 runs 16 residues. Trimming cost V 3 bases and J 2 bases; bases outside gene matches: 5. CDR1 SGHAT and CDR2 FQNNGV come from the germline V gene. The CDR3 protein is CASSFRAGGPYNEQFF. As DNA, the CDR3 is TGTGCCAGCAGCTTTCGGGCGGGAGGGCCCTACAATGAGCAGTTCTTC. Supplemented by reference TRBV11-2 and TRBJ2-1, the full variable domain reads EAGVAQSPRYKIIEKRQSVAFWCNPISGHATLYWYQQILGQGPKLLIQFQNNGVVDDSQLPKDRFSAERLKGVDSTLKIQPAKLEDSAVYLCASSFRAGGPYNEQFFGPGTRLTVL.

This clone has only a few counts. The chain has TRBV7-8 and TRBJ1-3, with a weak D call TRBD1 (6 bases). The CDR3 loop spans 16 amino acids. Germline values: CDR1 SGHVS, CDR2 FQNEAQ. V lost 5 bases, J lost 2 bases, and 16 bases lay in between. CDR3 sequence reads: CASSTVAGTTGNTIYF. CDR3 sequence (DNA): TGTGCCAGCAGCACCGTCGCCGGGACAACTGGAAACACCATATATTTT.

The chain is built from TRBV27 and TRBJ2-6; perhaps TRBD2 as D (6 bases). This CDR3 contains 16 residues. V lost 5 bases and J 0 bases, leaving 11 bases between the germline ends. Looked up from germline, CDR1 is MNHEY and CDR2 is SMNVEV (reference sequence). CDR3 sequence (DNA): TGTGCCAGCAGTCGGCAGGGACTCTCTGGGGCCAACGTCCTGACTTTC. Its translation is CASSRQGLSGANVLTF.

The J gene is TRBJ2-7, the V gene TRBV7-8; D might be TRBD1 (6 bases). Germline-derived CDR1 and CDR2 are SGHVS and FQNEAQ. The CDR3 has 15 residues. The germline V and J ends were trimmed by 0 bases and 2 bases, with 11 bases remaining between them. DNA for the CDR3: TGTGCCAGCAGCTTAGCGCGGACAGCTGCCTACGAGCAGTACTTC. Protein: CASSLARTAAYEQYF.

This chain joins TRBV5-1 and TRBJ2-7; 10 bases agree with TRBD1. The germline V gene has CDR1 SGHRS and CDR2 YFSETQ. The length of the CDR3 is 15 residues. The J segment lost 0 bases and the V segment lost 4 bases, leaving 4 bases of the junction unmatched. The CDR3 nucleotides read TGCGCCAGCAGCACAGGGGACAGGGGCTCCTACGAGCAGTACTTC. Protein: CASSTGDRGSYEQYF.

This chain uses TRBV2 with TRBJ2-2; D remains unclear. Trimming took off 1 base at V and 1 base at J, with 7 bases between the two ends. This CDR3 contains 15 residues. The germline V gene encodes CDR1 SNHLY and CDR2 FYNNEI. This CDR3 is CASSEGGRNTGELFF. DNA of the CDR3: TGTGCCAGCAGTGAAGGCGGCCGGAACACCGGGGAGCTGTTTTTT.

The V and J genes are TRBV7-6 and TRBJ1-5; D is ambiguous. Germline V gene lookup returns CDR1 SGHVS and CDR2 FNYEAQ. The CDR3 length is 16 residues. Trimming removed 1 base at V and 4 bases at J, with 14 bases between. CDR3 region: CASSLVGQRGNQPQHF. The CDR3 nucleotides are TGTGCCAGCAGCTTAGTAGGGCAGCGAGGGAATCAGCCCCAGCATTTT.

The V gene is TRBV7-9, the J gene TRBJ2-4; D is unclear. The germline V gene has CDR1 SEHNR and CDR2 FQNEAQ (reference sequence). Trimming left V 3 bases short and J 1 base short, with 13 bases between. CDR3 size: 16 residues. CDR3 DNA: TGTGCCAGCAGCTTGGCTCTGGCGTTGGCCAAAAACATTCAGTACTTC. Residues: CASSLALALAKNIQYF.

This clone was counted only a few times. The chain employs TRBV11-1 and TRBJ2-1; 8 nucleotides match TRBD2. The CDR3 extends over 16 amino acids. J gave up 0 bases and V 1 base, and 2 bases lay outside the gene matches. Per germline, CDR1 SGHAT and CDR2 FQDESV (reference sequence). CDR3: CASSLGSGGSYNEQFF. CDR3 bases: TGTGCCAGCAGCTTAGGGAGCGGGGGCTCCTACAATGAGCAGTTCTTC.

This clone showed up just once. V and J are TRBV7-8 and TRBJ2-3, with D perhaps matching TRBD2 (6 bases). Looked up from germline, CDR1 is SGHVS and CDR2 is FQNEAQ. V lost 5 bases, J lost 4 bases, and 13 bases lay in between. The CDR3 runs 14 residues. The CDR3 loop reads CASSIGGDADTQYF. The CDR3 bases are TGTGCCAGCAGCATTGGAGGGGACGCAGATACGCAGTATTTT.

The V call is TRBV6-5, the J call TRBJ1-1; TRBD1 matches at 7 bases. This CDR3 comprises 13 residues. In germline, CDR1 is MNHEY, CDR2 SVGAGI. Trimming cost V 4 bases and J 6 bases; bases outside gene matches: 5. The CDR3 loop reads CASSLQGIPEAFF. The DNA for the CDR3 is TGTGCCAGCAGTTTACAGGGGATCCCTGAAGCTTTCTTT.

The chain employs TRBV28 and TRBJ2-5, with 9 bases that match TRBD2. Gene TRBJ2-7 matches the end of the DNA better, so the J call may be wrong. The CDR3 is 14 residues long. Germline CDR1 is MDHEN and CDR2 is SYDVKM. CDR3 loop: CASSFLAGVHEQYF. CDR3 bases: TGTGCCAGCAGTTTTTTAGCGGGAGTCCACGAGCAGTACTTC.

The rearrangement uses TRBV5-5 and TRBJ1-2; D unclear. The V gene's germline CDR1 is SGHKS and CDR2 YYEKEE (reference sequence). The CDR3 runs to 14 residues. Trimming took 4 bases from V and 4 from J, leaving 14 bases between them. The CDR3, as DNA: TGTGCCAGCAGCCTACGGCGGGATAGCTATGGCTACACCTTC. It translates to CASSLRRDSYGYTF.

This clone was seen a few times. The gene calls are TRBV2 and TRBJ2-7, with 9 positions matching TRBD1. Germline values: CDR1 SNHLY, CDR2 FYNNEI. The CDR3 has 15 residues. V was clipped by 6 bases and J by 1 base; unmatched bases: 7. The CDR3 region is CASSEQGALSYEQYF. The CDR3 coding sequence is TGTGCCAGCAGCGAACAGGGGGCGCTATCCTACGAGCAGTACTTC.

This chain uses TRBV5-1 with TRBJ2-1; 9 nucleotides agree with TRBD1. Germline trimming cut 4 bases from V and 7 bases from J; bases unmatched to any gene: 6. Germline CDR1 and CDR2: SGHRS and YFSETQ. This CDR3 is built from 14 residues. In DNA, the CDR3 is TGCGCCAGCAGCACGGGACAGGGCCCTAATGAGCAGTTCTTC. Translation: CASSTGQGPNEQFF.

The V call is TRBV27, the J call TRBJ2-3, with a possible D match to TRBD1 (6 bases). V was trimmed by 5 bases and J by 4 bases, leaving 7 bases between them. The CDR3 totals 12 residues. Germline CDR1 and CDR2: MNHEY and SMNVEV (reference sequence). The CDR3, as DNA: TGTGCCAGCAGTCGGACAGCAGATACGCAGTATTTT. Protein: CASSRTADTQYF.

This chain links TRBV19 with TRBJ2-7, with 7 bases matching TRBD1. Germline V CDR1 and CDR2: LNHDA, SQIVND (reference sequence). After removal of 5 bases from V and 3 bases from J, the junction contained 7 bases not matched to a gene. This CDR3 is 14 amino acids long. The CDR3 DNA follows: TGTGCCAGTAGTGAACTCCGGGACAGCTACGAGCAGTACTTC. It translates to CASSELRDSYEQYF.

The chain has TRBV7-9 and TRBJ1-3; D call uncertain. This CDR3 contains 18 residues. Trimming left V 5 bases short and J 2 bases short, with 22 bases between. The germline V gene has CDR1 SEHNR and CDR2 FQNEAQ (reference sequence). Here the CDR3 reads CASSIGPLLRNAGNTIYF. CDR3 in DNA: TGTGCCAGCAGCATCGGACCCCTGCTCCGGAACGCTGGAAACACCATATATTTT.